The TCR beta chain described here comes from a study of T cell responses to AZD1222 COVID-19 vaccine. Study-level background: Some second doses came at about 4 weeks and others at about 12 weeks; these were pooled.

The study's findings and limits: Donors in the cohort were predominantly white British and more often female, and clonal diversity was possibly underestimated. Baseline serology detected seropositivity in only six or seven AZD1222 recipients. Sampled repertoires all dated from after the peak T cell response.

Method: immunoSEQ multiplex PCR; TCRdb's copy keeps in-frame clones and lacks some. The sample lists more than 85,000 clones; about 90% were seen once. CDR3 size: 15 residues. Germline CDR1 is SSHAT and CDR2 is FNYEAQ (reference sequence). Remarks on this clone: Its specificity is unknown. One junction end disagrees with the germline gene, perhaps due to a read error.

The origin of this receptor is an adult in good health. The rearrangement joins TRBV7-7 to TRBJ2-5; no definite D call. The starting material was peripheral blood, obtained on day 0 of AZD1222 vaccination. The CDR3 nucleotides read TGTGCTAGCAGCTCAAGGAACGGCGTACAAGAGACCCAGTACTTC. It yields the protein CASSSRNGVQETQYF.